The 24 T cell receptor beta chains below all came from one sample that was sequenced in a study of T-cell memory formation after mild COVID-19. One entry per CDR3 protein, called by TCRdb with MiXCR from the 5' RACE reads. The sample holds 100,000 to 150,000 distinct CDR3 sequences, roughly 15% seen once. Sequencing used PBMCs or a T cell subset sorted from them (not recorded which). The receptors here all came from an adult woman who had mild COVID-19 (a few samples of this study predate the infection). Cell type and time point are not known.

This clonotype was counted between two and nine times. This rearrangement joins TRBV5-5 to TRBJ2-5; TRBD1 agrees at 9 bases. J was trimmed by 5 bases and V by 4 bases; bases with no gene match: 6. The length of the CDR3 is 14 residues. CDR1 and CDR2 from the germline V gene are SGHKS and YYEKEE (reference sequence). CDR3 nucleotides: TGTGCCAGCAGCCCGGGACAGGGTTGGGAGACCCAGTACTTC. It codes for CASSPGQGWETQYF.

This chain connects TRBV5-1 to TRBJ2-1; tentative D call: TRBD2 (6 bases). This CDR3 spans 15 amino acids. CDR1 is SGHRS, CDR2 YFSETQ, per germline. The V gene lost 3 bases and the J gene lost 3 bases, with 13 bases spanning the gap. The CDR3 nucleotides read TGCGCCAGCAGCTCCTCCTCCGGGGGCTACAATGAGCAGTTCTTC. Its translation: CASSSSSGGYNEQFF.

The chain links TRBV6-5 to TRBJ2-1; no definite D call. Germline V lookup: CDR1 MNHEY, CDR2 SVGAGI. CDR3 length: 15 amino acids. Trimming took 0 bases from V and 0 from J, leaving 6 bases between them. In DNA, the CDR3 is TGTGCCAGCAGTTACTCCAGGTTCTCCTACAATGAGCAGTTCTTC. It codes for CASSYSRFSYNEQFF.

This clonotype was seen many times. This chain links TRBV6-2 or TRBV6-3 with TRBJ1-1, with 8 bases aligning to TRBD1. The CDR3 covers 17 residues. From germline, CDR1 is MNHEY and CDR2 SVGEGT. The V segment lost 7 bases and the J segment 0 bases; nucleotides outside the gene matches: 13. This chain's CDR3 is CASTRGQGVRMNTEAFF. Here the CDR3 DNA reads TGTGCCAGCACCCGAGGACAGGGAGTTCGCATGAACACTGAAGCTTTCTTT.

The V and J genes are TRBV6-1 and TRBJ2-3; D remains ambiguous. Germline V CDR1 and CDR2: MNHNS, SASEGT. The CDR3 loop spans 13 amino acids. V was cut by 7 bases and J by 3 bases, with 11 bases left in between. CDR3 sequence reads: CASNPSRTDTQYF. CDR3 coding DNA: TGTGCCAGCAACCCCTCCCGGACAGATACGCAGTATTTT.

The rearrangement uses TRBV5-1 and TRBJ2-7, with D maybe TRBD1 (6 bases). Per the germline V gene, CDR1 is SGHRS and CDR2 is YFSETQ. The CDR3 contains 15 residues. V was cut by 4 bases and J by 2 bases, with 16 bases left in between. The CDR3 protein is CASSQSGTSTYEQYF. CDR3 DNA: TGCGCCAGCAGCCAATCCGGGACAAGTACCTACGAGCAGTACTTC.

This clonotype was detected only a few times. The chain joins TRBV5-8 to TRBJ2-5; perhaps TRBD1 as D (7 bases). This CDR3 has 15 residues. V lost 0 bases and J 4 bases, leaving 13 bases between the germline ends. The germline V gene encodes CDR1 SGHTS and CDR2 YDEGEE. The CDR3, as DNA: TGTGCCAGCAGCTTGGGTCCCCAGGGGGGAGAGACCCAGTACTTC. Its translation: CASSLGPQGGETQYF.

The V and J genes are TRBV6-5 and TRBJ2-7; TRBD1 is a possible D gene (6 bases). Trimming took off 1 base at V and 6 bases at J, with 10 bases between the two ends. Germline values: CDR1 MNHEY, CDR2 SVGAGI. The CDR3 is 13 amino acids. In DNA, the CDR3 is TGTGCCAGCAGTTACTTAAAAGGGGGCGAGCAGTACTTC. It encodes CASSYLKGGEQYF.

This clonotype was counted once. The V gene is TRBV10-2, the J gene TRBJ2-7, with 8 bases aligning to TRBD2. V lost 3 bases and J lost 5; bases outside the gene matches: 9. Germline loops: CDR1 WSHSY, CDR2 SAAADI. The CDR3 loop spans 15 amino acids. The DNA for the CDR3 is TGCGCCAGCAGTGACTATAGCGGGATCTCGGACGAGCAGTACTTC. Amino acid sequence: CASSDYSGISDEQYF.

The J gene is TRBJ1-2, the V gene TRBV20-1, with TRBD1 matching 7 bases. The CDR3 runs to 11 residues. CDR1 and CDR2 from the germline V gene are DFQATT and SNEGSKA (reference sequence). As DNA, the CDR3 is TGCAGAGTAGGGGGCGGCTATGGCTACACCTTC. It is translated as CRVGGGYGYTF.

This clonotype was observed a handful of times. V gene TRBV7-6 combines with J gene TRBJ2-2; no clear D. The CDR3 has 13 residues. CDR1 is SGHVS, CDR2 FNYEAQ, per germline. V lost 1 base and J lost 7, with 7 bases in between. The CDR3 sequence is CASSLVQYGELFF. CDR3 bases: TGTGCCAGCAGCTTAGTTCAGTACGGGGAGCTGTTTTTT.

This clonotype was seen more than once but under ten times. The CDR3 DNA reads as TGTGCCAGCAGTGCCACCAATAGCAATCAGCCCCAGCATTTT. This translates into CASSATNSNQPQHF. The chain couples TRBV12-3 or TRBV12-4 to TRBJ1-5; D is uncertain. Trimming stripped 5 bases from V and 0 bases from J, with 8 bases between. This CDR3 region has 14 residues.

This clonotype occurred a few times. This chain uses TRBV5-1 with TRBJ2-3, with a weak D call TRBD2 (6 bases). Germline loops: CDR1 SGHRS, CDR2 YFSETQ. The CDR3 runs to 15 residues. V lost 6 bases, J lost 4 bases, and 18 bases lay in between. The CDR3 DNA follows: TGCGCCAGCACCCCTAGCGTTACGGAGGCAGATACGCAGTATTTT. Translation gives CASTPSVTEADTQYF.

CDR3 in amino acids: CASQGGGQETQYF. Here the CDR3 DNA reads TGTGCCAGCCAGGGTGGAGGTCAAGAGACCCAGTACTTC. The chain links TRBV7-2 to TRBJ2-5; possibly TRBD1 or TRBD2 for D (5 bases each). The length of the CDR3 is 13 residues. The germline V gene has CDR1 SGHTA and CDR2 FQGNSA. Trimming removed 8 bases from V and 2 bases from J, with 12 bases in between.

The V call is TRBV10-3, the J call TRBJ1-1, with D perhaps TRBD1 (5 bases). V lost 6 bases, J lost 8 bases, and 10 bases lay in between. The V gene's germline CDR1 is ENHRY and CDR2 SYGVKD. CDR3 length: 11 residues. CDR3 nucleotide sequence: TGTGCCATCAGACCCGGGACCGAAGCTTTCTTT. It translates to CAIRPGTEAFF.

The genes are TRBV6-6 and TRBJ2-1, with a tentative D call TRBD2 (6 bases). Trimming cost V 6 bases and J 4 bases, with 19 bases left between them. CDR1 MNHNY and CDR2 SVGAGI come from the germline V gene (reference sequence). The CDR3 is 16 residues long. In DNA form, the CDR3 reads TGTGCCAGCAGCAACGGGGGACGGGGAGCTTACAATGAGCAGTTCTTC. Translation gives CASSNGGRGAYNEQFF.

The J gene is TRBJ2-2, the V gene TRBV7-2, with D perhaps matching TRBD2 (6 bases). Per the germline V gene, CDR1 is SGHTA and CDR2 is FQGNSA. CDR3 length equals 18 residues. Trimming stripped 0 bases from V and 5 bases from J, with 19 bases between. CDR3 nucleotides: TGTGCCAGCAGCTTAGCGGCGGGGCCTGGAGGAGTAACCGGGGAGCTGTTTTTT. Translation: CASSLAAGPGGVTGELFF.

The chain joins TRBV10-3 to TRBJ2-3; either TRBD1 or TRBD2 may supply D (5 bases each). This CDR3 has 14 amino acids. Per the germline V gene, CDR1 is ENHRY and CDR2 is SYGVKD. With 6 bases removed from V and 2 bases from J, the gap between germline ends came to 12 bases. The CDR3 is CAISGTEYTDTQYF. The DNA of the CDR3 is TGTGCCATCAGCGGGACGGAATACACAGATACGCAGTATTTT.

The chain combines TRBV7-8 with TRBJ2-2; TRBD1 might be the D (6 bases). The CDR3 is 16 amino acids. CDR1 SGHVS and CDR2 FQNEAQ come from the germline V gene. The V end was cut by 2 bases, the J end by 1 base, with 11 bases between. CDR3 coding DNA: TGTGCCAGCAGCTTATCAGGGGTACAGAACACCGGGGAGCTGTTTTTT. As protein: CASSLSGVQNTGELFF.

The chain employs TRBV24-1 and TRBJ2-1, with D perhaps being TRBD1 or TRBD2 (5 bases each). The CDR3 totals 17 residues. Germline V gene data show CDR1 as KGHDR and CDR2 as SFDVKD. V lost 5 bases, J lost 5 bases, and 21 bases lay in between. The CDR3, as DNA: TGTGCCACCAGTGCCCACGACCGGGACGGACTTAACAATGAGCAGTTCTTC. Translating gives CATSAHDRDGLNNEQFF.

The chain links TRBV9 to TRBJ1-5; 8 nucleotides match TRBD1. Looked up from germline, CDR1 is SGDLS and CDR2 is YYNGEE. Unmatched junction bases numbered 6, after V lost 5 bases and J lost 5 bases. The CDR3 has 14 residues. CDR3 sequence (DNA): TGTGCCAGCAGTGCTGGACAGGGAGATCAGCCCCAGCATTTT. It codes for CASSAGQGDQPQHF.

The chain is built from TRBV24-1 and TRBJ2-7; 12 bases line up with TRBD2. The J segment lost 3 bases and the V segment lost 1 base, leaving 9 bases of the junction unmatched. CDR1 is KGHDR, CDR2 SFDVKD, per germline. The CDR3 is made up of 18 amino acids. CDR3 in amino acids: CATSDFRLGLAGIYEQYF. The CDR3 region has the DNA TGTGCCACCAGTGATTTCCGTCTGGGACTAGCGGGTATCTACGAGCAGTACTTC.

The genes are TRBV3-1 and TRBJ1-5, with D possibly matching TRBD1 (6 bases). Per the germline V gene, CDR1 is LGHDT and CDR2 is YNNKEL (reference sequence). CDR3 length: 15 amino acids. The V end lost 5 bases, the J end lost 0 bases, and 11 bases lay between the germline ends. The DNA for the CDR3 is TGTGCCAGCAGCAACCAGGGGAATAGCAATCAGCCCCAGCATTTT. Its translation is CASSNQGNSNQPQHF.

The chain links TRBV5-6 to TRBJ2-1, with D hard to call. Trimming took off 0 bases at V and 1 base at J, with 8 bases between the two ends. This CDR3 spans 15 amino acids. CDR1 is SGHDT and CDR2 is YYEEEE in the germline V gene. The CDR3 reads CASSLAKRSYNEQFF. The CDR3 coding sequence is TGTGCCAGCAGCTTGGCCAAGAGATCCTACAATGAGCAGTTCTTC. Full variable domain (outside the CDR3, taken from reference TRBV5-6 and TRBJ2-1): DAGVTQSPTHLIKTRGQQVTLRCSPKSGHDTVSWYQQALGQGPQFIFQYYEEEERQRGNFPDRFSGHQFPNYSSELNVNALLLGDSALYLCASSLAKRSYNEQFFGPGTRLTVL.